Following are 5 T cell receptor beta chains from one sample sequenced in a study of CD8+CD57+ T cells in acquired aplastic anemia. The patients chosen for sequencing had shown expansion of CD8+CD57+ cells (detected by flow cytometry). The use of genomic DNA as template underpinned the TCR beta VDJ and CDR3 profiling. A single record per CDR3 protein comes from TCRdb applying MiXCR to the reads. The sample records about 150,000 distinct CDR3 sequences, around 43% being singletons. The source material was sorted CD4+, CD8+, or CD8+CD57+ T cells (not recorded which) from PBMCs. These receptors all stem from a human donor with aplastic anemia.

The rearrangement links TRBV29-1 to TRBJ1-1; possible D gene TRBD1, 6 bases. The germline gives CDR1 SQVTM, CDR2 ANQGSEA. V gave up 7 bases and J gave up 6 bases, with 12 bases separating them. The CDR3 totals 11 residues. CDR3 in amino acids: CSGRGGAEAFF. CDR3 DNA: TGCAGCGGTAGAGGGGGAGCTGAAGCTTTCTTT. Filled out from reference TRBV29-1 and TRBJ1-1, the complete variable domain reads SAVISQKPSRDICQRGTSLTIQCQVDSQVTMMFWYRQQPGQSLTLIATANQGSEATYESGFVIDKFPISRPNLTFSTLTVSNMSPEDSSIYLCSGRGGAEAFFGQGTRLTVV.

A note on this clonotype: A single base separates this from a much larger clone, so it may be a read error. The chain joins TRBV6-1 to TRBJ1-2; weak D call: TRBD1 (5 bases). CDR1 is MNHNS and CDR2 is SASEGT in the germline V gene. The CDR3 consists of 13 residues. Here the CDR3 reads CASSTGEFYGYIF. The DNA for the CDR3 is TGTGCCAGCAGTACGGGGGAGTTTTACGGCTACATCTTC.

This clonotype was seen a handful of times. The chain links TRBV10-3 to TRBJ1-6; 7 nucleotides line up with TRBD1. The germline gives CDR1 ENHRY, CDR2 SYGVKD. Unmatched junction bases numbered 0, after V lost 8 bases and J lost 2 bases. This CDR3 contains 13 residues. The CDR3 loop reads CAIGTAYNSPLHF. The CDR3 nucleotides read TGTGCCATCGGGACAGCCTATAATTCACCCCTCCACTTT.

V usage is TRBV5-4 and J usage is TRBJ1-4; no definite D call. Germline V gives CDR1 SGHNT, CDR2 YYREEE (reference sequence). CDR3 length: 17 amino acids. V was cut by 2 bases and J by 4 bases, with 18 bases left in between. The DNA of the CDR3 is TGTGCCAGCAGCTTAGTAGTGACTAGCGGAGATAATGAAAAACTGTTTTTT. Its translation is CASSLVVTSGDNEKLFF.

The gene calls are TRBV7-2 and TRBJ2-7; D gene uncertain. This CDR3 comprises 13 residues. Trimming shortened V by 2 bases and J by 0 bases, and 5 bases separated the two germline ends. Germline V lookup: CDR1 SGHTA, CDR2 FQGNSA. CDR3 protein: CASSLSVSYEQYF. CDR3 DNA: TGTGCCAGCAGCTTAAGCGTCTCCTACGAGCAGTACTTC. Based on the CDR3 plus reference TRBV7-2 and TRBJ2-7, the full variable domain is GAGVSQSPSNKVTEKGKDVELRCDPISGHTALYWYRQSLGQGLEFLIYFQGNSAPDKSGLPSDRFSAERTGGSVSTLTIQRTQQEDSAVYLCASSLSVSYEQYFGPGTRLTVT.